The sample holds many counts of the clone carrying this T cell receptor (beta chain). The antigen remains undetermined. V lost 6 bases and J 7 bases, leaving 10 bases between the germline ends. The CDR3 consists of 12 residues. Using unique molecular identifiers, the investigators prepared the TCRbeta library. TCRdb used MiXCR to reprocess the PCR reads, holding one entry per CDR3 protein. The sample carries about 280,000 distinct CDR3 sequences, roughly 10% recorded once. This specimen comes from a study of T-cell reconstitution after alpha-beta-depleted transplantation in children. Regarding the study as a whole: Where alpha-beta T cells came from about two months after transplant was reportedly several hundred expanded graft clones. At day 60, the high TCRbeta diversity found in some patients originated from recipient T cells and thymic progenitors that had survived. Most T-cell counts and diversity one year after the transplant came from T cells that were newly produced.

This sequence originates from a male patient aged 2 to 10 who had a stem cell transplant for chronic granulomatous disease, so the T cells may come from the graft donor. The chain uses TRBV23-1 and TRBJ2-1; D remains ambiguous. TRBV23-1 is placed among ORFs of uncertain function. This material consisted of peripheral blood, taken 180 days after TCRalphabeta/CD19-depleted stem cell transplant. In nucleotides, the CDR3 is TGCGCCAGCAGGATATACCGAAATGAGCAGTTCTTC. Amino acid sequence: CASRIYRNEQFF.